At least ten counts were recorded for the clone carrying this TCR beta chain. The record originates from a study of early T cells in non-severe SARS-CoV-2 infection. Germline V CDR1 and CDR2: SGHRS, YFSETQ. With 0 bases removed from V and 1 base from J, the gap between germline ends came to 13 bases. The CDR3 has 16 amino acids. MiXCR, run by TCRdb on the 5' RACE reads, gives a single entry per CDR3 protein. The sample has tens of thousands of distinct CDR3 sequences; 11% are singletons. The receptor comes from an adult who was a healthcare worker with PCR-confirmed SARS-CoV-2 infection or an uninfected control (not recorded which). Sequencing input: whole blood. This sequence joins TRBV5-1 and TRBJ1-1; tentative D call: TRBD1 (5 bases). CDR3 nucleotide sequence: TGCGCCAGCAGCTTGGGGATAGGGGCCTCGAACACTGAAGCTTTCTTT. Protein product: CASSLGIGASNTEAFF.